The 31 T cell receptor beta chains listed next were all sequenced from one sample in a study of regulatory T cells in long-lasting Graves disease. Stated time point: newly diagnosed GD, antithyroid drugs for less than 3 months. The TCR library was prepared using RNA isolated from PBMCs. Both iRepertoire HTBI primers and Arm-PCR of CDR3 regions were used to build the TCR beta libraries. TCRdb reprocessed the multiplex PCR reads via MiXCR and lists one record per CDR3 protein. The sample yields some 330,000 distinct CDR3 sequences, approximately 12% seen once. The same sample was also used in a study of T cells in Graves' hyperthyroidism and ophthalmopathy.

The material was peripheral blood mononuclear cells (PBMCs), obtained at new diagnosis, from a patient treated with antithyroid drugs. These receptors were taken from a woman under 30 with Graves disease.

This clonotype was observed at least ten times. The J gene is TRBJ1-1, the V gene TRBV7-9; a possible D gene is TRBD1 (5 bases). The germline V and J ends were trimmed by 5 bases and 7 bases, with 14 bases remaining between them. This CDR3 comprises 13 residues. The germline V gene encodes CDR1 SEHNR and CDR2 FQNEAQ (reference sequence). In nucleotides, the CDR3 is TGTGCCAGCAGCCCCCTTTGGGACGGTGAAGCTTTCTTT. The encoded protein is CASSPLWDGEAFF.

Here the CDR3 reads CATSRSGGGPDTQYF. As DNA, the CDR3 is TGTGCCACCAGCAGATCGGGAGGGGGTCCCGATACGCAGTATTTT. The chain carries TRBV15 and TRBJ2-3; 8 nucleotides align to TRBD2. Trimming took 2 bases from V and 6 from J; bases not matched to a gene: 7. The length of the CDR3 is 15 residues. Germline values: CDR1 LNHNV, CDR2 YYDKDF (reference sequence).

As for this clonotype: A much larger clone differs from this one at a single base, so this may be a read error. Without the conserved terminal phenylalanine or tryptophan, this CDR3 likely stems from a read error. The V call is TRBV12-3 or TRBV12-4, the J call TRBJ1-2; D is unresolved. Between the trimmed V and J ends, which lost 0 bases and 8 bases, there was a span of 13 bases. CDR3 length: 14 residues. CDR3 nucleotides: TGTGCCAGCAGTTTAGCCCCTTACGGGAAAGGCTACACCCTC. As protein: CASSLAPYGKGYTL.

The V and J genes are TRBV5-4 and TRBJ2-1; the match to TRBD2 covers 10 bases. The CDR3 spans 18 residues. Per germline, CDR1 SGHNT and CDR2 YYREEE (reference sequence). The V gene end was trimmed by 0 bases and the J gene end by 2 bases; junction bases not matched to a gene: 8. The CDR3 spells CASSLVAGLAVTYNEQFF. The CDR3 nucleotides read TGTGCCAGCAGCTTGGTAGCCGGACTAGCGGTTACCTACAATGAGCAGTTCTTC.

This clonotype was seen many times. Here the CDR3 reads CASTPPTGARSNTEAFF. The CDR3 DNA reads as TGTGCCAGCACCCCTCCGACCGGGGCGAGGTCGAACACTGAAGCTTTCTTT. This chain links TRBV28 with TRBJ1-1; D is possibly TRBD1 (5 bases). Looked up from germline, CDR1 is MDHEN and CDR2 is SYDVKM. This CDR3 is built from 17 residues. V gave up 7 bases and J gave up 1 base, with 22 bases separating them.

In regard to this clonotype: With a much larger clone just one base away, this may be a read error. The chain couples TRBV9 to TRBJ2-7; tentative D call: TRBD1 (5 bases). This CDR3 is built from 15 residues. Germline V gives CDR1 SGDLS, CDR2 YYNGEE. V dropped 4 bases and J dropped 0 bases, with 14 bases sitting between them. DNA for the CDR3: TGTGCCAGCAGCACTCGAATGACAGACTCCTACGAGCAGTACGTC. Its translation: CASSTRMTDSYEQYV.

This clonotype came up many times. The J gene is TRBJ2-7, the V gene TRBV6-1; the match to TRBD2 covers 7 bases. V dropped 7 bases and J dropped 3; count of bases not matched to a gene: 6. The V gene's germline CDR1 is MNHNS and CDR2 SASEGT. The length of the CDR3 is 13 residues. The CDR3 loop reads CASTRDYDYEQYF. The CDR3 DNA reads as TGTGCCAGCACCCGGGACTACGACTACGAGCAGTACTTC.

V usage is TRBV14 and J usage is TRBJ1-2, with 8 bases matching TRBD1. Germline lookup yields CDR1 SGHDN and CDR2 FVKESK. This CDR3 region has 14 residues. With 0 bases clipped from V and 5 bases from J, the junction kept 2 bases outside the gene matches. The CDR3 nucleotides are TGTGCCAGCAGCCAAGAAGACAGGGGATATGGCTACACCTTC. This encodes CASSQEDRGYGYTF.

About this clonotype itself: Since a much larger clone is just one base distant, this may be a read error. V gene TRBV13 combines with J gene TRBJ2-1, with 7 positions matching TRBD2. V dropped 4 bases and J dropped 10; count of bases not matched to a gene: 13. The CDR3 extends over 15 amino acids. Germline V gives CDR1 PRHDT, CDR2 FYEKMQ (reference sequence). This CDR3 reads CASSSLRQGGYEQFF. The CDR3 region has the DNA TGTGCCAGCAGCTCTCTCCGCCAGGGAGGGTACGAGCAGTTCTTC.

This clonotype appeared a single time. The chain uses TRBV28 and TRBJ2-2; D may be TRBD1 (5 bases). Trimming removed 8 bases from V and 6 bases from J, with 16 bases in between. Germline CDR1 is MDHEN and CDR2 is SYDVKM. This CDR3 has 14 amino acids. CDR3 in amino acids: CASLGQGRSGELFF. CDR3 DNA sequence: TGTGCCAGCCTAGGCCAGGGTAGGTCCGGGGAGCTGTTTTTT.

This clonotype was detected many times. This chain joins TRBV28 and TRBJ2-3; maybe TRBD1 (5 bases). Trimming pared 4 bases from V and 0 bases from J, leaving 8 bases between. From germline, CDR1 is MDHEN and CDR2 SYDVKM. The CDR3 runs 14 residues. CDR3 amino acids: CASSWGRSTDTQYF. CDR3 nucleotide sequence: TGTGCCAGCAGTTGGGGCAGAAGCACAGATACGCAGTATTTT.

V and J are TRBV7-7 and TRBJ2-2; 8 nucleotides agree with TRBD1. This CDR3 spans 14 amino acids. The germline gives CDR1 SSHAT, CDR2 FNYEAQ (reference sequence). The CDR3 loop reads CATGGWLGTGELFF. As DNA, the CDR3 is TGTGCTACAGGGGGATGGCTCGGCACCGGGGAGCTGTTTTTT. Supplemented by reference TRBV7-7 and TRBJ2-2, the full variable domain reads GAGVSQSPRYKVTKRGQDVTLRCDPISSHATLYWYQQALGQGPEFLTYFNYEAQPDKSGLPSDRFSAERPEGSISTLTIQRTEQRDSAMYRCATGGWLGTGELFFGEGSRLTVL.

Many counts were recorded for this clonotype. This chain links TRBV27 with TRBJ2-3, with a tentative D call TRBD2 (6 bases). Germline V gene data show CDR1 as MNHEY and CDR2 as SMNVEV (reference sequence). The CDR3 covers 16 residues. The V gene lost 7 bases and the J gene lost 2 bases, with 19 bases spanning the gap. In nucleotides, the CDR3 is TGTGCCAGCAAACCTATCAGACTAGGGTCCACAGATACGCAGTATTTT. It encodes CASKPIRLGSTDTQYF.

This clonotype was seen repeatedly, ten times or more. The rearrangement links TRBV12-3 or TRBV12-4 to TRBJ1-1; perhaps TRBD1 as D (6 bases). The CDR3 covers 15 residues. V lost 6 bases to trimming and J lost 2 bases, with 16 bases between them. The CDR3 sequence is CASSHTGHFNTEAFF. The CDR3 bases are TGTGCCAGCAGCCATACGGGACATTTTAACACTGAAGCTTTCTTT.

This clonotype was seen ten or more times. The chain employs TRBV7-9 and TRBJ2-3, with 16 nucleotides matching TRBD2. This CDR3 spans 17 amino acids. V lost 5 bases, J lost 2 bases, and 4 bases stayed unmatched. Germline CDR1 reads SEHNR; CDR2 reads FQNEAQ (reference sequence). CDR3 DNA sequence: TGTGCCAGCAGCGGGACTAGCGGGGGGGTCTCCACAGATACGCAGTATTTT. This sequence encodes CASSGTSGGVSTDTQYF.

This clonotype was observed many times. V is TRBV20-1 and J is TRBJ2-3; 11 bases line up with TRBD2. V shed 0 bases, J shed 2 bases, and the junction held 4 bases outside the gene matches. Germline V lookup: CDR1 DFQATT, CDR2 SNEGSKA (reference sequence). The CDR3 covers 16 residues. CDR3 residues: CSARDVAGGHTDTQYF. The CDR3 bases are TGCAGTGCTAGAGATGTAGCGGGAGGGCACACAGATACGCAGTATTTT.

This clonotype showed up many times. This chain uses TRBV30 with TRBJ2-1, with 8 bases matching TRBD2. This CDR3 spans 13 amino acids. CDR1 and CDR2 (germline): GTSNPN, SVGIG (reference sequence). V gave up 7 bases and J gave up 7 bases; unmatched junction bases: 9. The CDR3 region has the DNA TGTGCCTTAGAGCGGGAGATCATGAATGAGCAGTTCTTC. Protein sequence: CALEREIMNEQFF. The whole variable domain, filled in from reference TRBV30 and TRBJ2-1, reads SQTIHQWPATLVQPVGSPLSLECTVEGTSNPNLYWYRQAAGRGLQLLFYSVGIGQISSEVPQNLSASRPQDRQFILSSKKLLLSDSGFYLCALEREIMNEQFFGPGTRLTVL.

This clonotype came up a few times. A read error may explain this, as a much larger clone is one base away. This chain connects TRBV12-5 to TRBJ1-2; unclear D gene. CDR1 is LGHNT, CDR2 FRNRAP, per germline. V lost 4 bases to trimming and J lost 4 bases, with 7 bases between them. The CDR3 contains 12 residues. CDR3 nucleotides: TGTGCTAGTGGTTCCATGGGCTATGGCTACACCTTC. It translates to CASGSMGYGYTF.

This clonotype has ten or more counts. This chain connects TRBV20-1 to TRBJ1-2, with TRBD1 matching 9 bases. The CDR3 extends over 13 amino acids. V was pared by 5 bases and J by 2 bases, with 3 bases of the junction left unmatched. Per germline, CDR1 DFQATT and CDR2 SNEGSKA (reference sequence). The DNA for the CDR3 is TGCAGTGCTGGGACAGGGAACAACTATGGCTACACCTTC. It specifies CSAGTGNNYGYTF.

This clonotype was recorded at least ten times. The DNA for the CDR3 is TGTGCCAGCAGTTACTCGAGGGGCTCCTACAATGAGCAGTTCTTC. It encodes CASSYSRGSYNEQFF. The V and J genes are TRBV6-2 or TRBV6-3 and TRBJ2-1; D is possibly TRBD1 or TRBD2 (5 bases each). V was clipped by 0 bases and J by 0 bases, with 6 bases between them. The CDR3 is 15 amino acids. CDR1 and CDR2 (germline): MNHEY, SVGEGT.

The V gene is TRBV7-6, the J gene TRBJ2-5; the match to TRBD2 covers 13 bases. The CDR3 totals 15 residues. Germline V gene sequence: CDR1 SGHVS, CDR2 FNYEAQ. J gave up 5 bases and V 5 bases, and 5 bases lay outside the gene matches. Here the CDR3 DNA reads TGTGCCAGCAGCCCGACTAGCGGGGGGTTGGAGACCCAGTACTTC. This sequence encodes CASSPTSGGLETQYF.

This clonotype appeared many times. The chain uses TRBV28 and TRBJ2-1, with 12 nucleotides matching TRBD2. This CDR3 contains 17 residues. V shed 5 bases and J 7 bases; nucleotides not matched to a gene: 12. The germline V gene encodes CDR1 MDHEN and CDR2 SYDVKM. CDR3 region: CASSPLRTSGTLNEQFF. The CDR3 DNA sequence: TGTGCCAGCAGTCCACTCCGGACTAGCGGGACCCTTAATGAGCAGTTCTTC.

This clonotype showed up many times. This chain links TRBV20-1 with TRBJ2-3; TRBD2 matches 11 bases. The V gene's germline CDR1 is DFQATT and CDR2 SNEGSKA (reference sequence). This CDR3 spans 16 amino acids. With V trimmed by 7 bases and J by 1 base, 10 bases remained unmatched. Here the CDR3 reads CSESSSGGLGTDTQYF. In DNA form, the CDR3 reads TGCAGTGAATCCTCTAGCGGGGGGTTGGGCACAGATACGCAGTATTTT.

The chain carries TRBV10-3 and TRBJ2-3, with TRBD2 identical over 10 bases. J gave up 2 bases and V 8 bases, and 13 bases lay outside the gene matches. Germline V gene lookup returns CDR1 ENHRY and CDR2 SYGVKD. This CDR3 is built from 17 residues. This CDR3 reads CAIRSAGGPGFTDTQYF. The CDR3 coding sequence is TGTGCCATCCGTTCAGCGGGAGGGCCAGGTTTCACAGATACGCAGTATTTT.

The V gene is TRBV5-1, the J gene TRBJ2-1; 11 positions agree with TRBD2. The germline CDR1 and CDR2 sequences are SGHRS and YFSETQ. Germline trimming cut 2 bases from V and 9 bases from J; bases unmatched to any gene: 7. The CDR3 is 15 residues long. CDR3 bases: TGCGCCAGCAGCTTTAGCGGGGGGGCTGGGTTTGAGCAGTTCTTC. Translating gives CASSFSGGAGFEQFF.

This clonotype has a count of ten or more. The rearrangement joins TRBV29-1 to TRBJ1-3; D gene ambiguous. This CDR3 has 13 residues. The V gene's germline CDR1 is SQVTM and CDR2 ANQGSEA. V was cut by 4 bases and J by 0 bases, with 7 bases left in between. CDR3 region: CSVAGNSGNTIYF. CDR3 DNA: TGCAGCGTTGCCGGGAACTCTGGAAACACCATATATTTT.

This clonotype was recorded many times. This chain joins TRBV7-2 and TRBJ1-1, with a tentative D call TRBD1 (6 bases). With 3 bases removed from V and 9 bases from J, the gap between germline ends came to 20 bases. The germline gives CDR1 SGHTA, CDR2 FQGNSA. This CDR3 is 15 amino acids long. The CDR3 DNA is TGTGCCAGCAGCTTTACCGGGACACCCATCGTGAAAGCTTTCTTT. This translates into CASSFTGTPIVKAFF.

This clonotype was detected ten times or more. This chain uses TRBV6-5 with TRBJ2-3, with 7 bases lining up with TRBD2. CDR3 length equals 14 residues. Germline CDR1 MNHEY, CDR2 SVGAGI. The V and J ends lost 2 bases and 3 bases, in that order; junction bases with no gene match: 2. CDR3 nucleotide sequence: TGTGCCAGCAGTTACGGGGGGGGTACAGATACGCAGTATTTT. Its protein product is CASSYGGGTDTQYF.

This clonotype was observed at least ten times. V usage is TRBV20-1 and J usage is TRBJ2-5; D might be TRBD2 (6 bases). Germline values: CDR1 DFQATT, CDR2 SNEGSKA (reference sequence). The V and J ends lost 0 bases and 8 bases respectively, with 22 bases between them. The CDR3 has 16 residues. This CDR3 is CSARDRWDWMKLTQYF. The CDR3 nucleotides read TGCAGTGCTAGAGATCGCTGGGACTGGATGAAGTTAACCCAGTACTTC.

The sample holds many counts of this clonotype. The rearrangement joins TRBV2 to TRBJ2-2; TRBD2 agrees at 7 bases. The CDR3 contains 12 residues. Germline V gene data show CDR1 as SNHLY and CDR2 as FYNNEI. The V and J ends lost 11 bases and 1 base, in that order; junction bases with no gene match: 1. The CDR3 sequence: CALAENTGELFF. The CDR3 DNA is TGTGCCCTAGCGGAGAACACCGGGGAGCTGTTTTTT. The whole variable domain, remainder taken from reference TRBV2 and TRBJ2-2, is EPEVTQTPSHQVTQMGQEVILRCVPISNHLYFYWYRQILGQKVEFLVSFYNNEISEKSEIFDDQFSVERPDGSNFTLKIRSTKLEDSAMYFCALAENTGELFFGEGSRLTVL.

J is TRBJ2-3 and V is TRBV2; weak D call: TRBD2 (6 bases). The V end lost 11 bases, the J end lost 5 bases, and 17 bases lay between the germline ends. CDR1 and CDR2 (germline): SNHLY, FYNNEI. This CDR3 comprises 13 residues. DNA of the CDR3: TGTGCCGGGGGGAAGGAGGCGGGAGATACGCAGTATTTT. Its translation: CAGGKEAGDTQYF.